The next 18 T cell receptor beta chains were all read from a single sample in a study of regulatory T cells in long-lasting Graves disease. As to time point: newly diagnosed GD, antithyroid drugs for less than 3 months. PBMCs were the source of the RNA used for TCR sequencing. Libraries of TCR beta came from iRepertoire HTBI primers plus Arm-PCR of CDR3 regions. MiXCR was run by TCRdb on the multiplex PCR reads, yielding one entry per CDR3 protein. The profile shows about 400,000 distinct CDR3 sequences, about 16% of them singletons. Sequencing used peripheral blood mononuclear cells (PBMCs), obtained at new diagnosis, from a patient treated with antithyroid drugs. The source is a female donor with Graves disease.

This clonotype is a singleton in its sample. This chain connects TRBV10-1 to TRBJ1-2; no firm D call. The CDR3 totals 13 residues. Trimming took 1 base from V and 2 from J, leaving 5 bases between them. Germline-derived CDR1 and CDR2 are WNHNN and SYGVQD (reference sequence). The CDR3 spells CASSEWENYGYTF. In DNA, the CDR3 is TGCGCCAGCAGTGAGTGGGAAAACTATGGCTACACCTTC.

This clonotype was seen a few times. This may arise from a read error, as a much more abundant clone is one base away. This chain joins TRBV28 and TRBJ2-7, with 7 bases matching TRBD1. Germline lookup yields CDR1 MDHEN and CDR2 SYDVKM. The CDR3 covers 15 residues. The J segment lost 6 bases and the V segment lost 7 bases, leaving 15 bases of the junction unmatched. This chain's CDR3 is CASNNRGRGGGEQYF. The DNA for the CDR3 is TGTGCCAGCAACAACAGGGGAAGGGGTGGTGGCGAGCAGTACTTC.

In its sample, this clonotype was seen many times. The rearrangement uses TRBV3-1 and TRBJ1-1; possible D gene TRBD1, 5 bases. V was pared by 0 bases and J by 7 bases, with 9 bases between. There are 13 residues in the CDR3. CDR1 and CDR2 (germline): LGHDT, YNNKEL (reference sequence). CDR3 loop: CASSQDRQGEAFF. DNA for the CDR3: TGTGCCAGCAGCCAAGATCGGCAGGGTGAAGCTTTCTTT. Drawing the rest from reference TRBV3-1 and TRBJ1-1, the complete variable domain is DTAVSQTPKYLVTQMGNDKSIKCEQNLGHDTMYWYKQDSKKFLKIMFSYNNKELIINETVPNRFSPKSPDKAHLNLHINSLELGDSAVYFCASSQDRQGEAFFGQGTRLTVV.

This clonotype was seen a few times. This rearrangement joins TRBV10-3 to TRBJ2-5, with D possibly matching TRBD2 (6 bases). Germline loops: CDR1 ENHRY, CDR2 SYGVKD. V was cut by 5 bases and J by 3 bases, with 7 bases left in between. The CDR3 runs to 12 residues. The CDR3 DNA is TGTGCCATCAGTCGCGGGAAAGAGACCCAGTACTTC. Translating gives CAISRGKETQYF.

This clonotype was seen ten or more times. The chain recombines TRBV6-5 with TRBJ2-2; possibly TRBD1 for D (6 bases). This CDR3 has 17 residues. Germline V gene sequence: CDR1 MNHEY, CDR2 SVGAGI. The V gene lost 0 bases and the J gene lost 0 bases, with 11 bases spanning the gap. This chain's CDR3 is CASSYSGGHTNTGELFF. The DNA for the CDR3 is TGTGCCAGCAGTTACTCAGGGGGACACACGAACACCGGGGAGCTGTTTTTT.

This clonotype was picked up many times. The chain couples TRBV7-2 to TRBJ2-1; 9 nucleotides line up with TRBD1. The CDR3 has 17 amino acids. Trimming took 4 bases from V and 2 from J; bases not matched to a gene: 9. The germline V gene encodes CDR1 SGHTA and CDR2 FQGNSA. The CDR3 loop reads CASSSLGGTGPYNEQFF. CDR3 nucleotides: TGTGCCAGCAGCTCACTTGGCGGGACAGGGCCCTACAATGAGCAGTTCTTC.

This clonotype has just a few counts. This chain joins TRBV20-1 and TRBJ1-2; D unresolved. Germline V gene data show CDR1 as DFQATT and CDR2 as SNEGSKA (reference sequence). Trimming took off 6 bases at V and 0 bases at J, with 11 bases between the two ends. CDR3 size: 13 residues. CDR3: CSATQETNYGYTF. CDR3 bases: TGCAGTGCAACTCAGGAAACTAACTATGGCTACACCTTC.

The sample holds many counts of this clonotype. The rearrangement links TRBV6-2 or TRBV6-3 to TRBJ2-6; D remains unclear. Germline V CDR1 and CDR2: MNHEY, SVGEGT. The ends were cut back, 3 bases at V and 0 bases at J, with 6 bases in the middle. The CDR3 has 15 amino acids. The CDR3 region is CASSYVSSGANVLTF. CDR3 nucleotide sequence: TGTGCCAGCAGTTATGTTAGCTCTGGGGCCAACGTCCTGACTTTC.

This clonotype was detected only a few times. V gene TRBV20-1 combines with J gene TRBJ1-2; 12 bases map to TRBD1. Losses at the gene ends were 3 bases for V and 4 bases for J; bases not matched to a gene: 6. The CDR3 consists of 15 residues. Germline V gene lookup returns CDR1 DFQATT and CDR2 SNEGSKA (reference sequence). The CDR3 loop is CSASGTGGAGYGYTF. CDR3 sequence (DNA): TGCAGTGCTAGTGGGACAGGGGGCGCCGGCTATGGCTACACCTTC.

This clonotype was counted at least ten times. V and J are TRBV4-1 and TRBJ1-5; 9 positions match TRBD1. V was clipped by 2 bases and J by 4 bases; unmatched bases: 6. This CDR3 region has 16 residues. The V gene's germline CDR1 is MGHRA and CDR2 YSYEKL. The CDR3 sequence: CASSQSSGQGNQPQHF. The CDR3 DNA is TGCGCCAGCAGCCAATCCTCGGGACAGGGTAATCAGCCCCAGCATTTT.

This clonotype was counted many times. The gene calls are TRBV6-2 or TRBV6-3 and TRBJ1-3; D is undetermined. The V and J ends lost 5 bases and 0 bases respectively, with 20 bases between them. Germline V gene data show CDR1 as MNHEY and CDR2 as SVGEGT. This CDR3 contains 18 residues. CDR3 residues: CASSPPPGLSTSGNTIYF. As DNA, the CDR3 is TGTGCCAGCAGTCCCCCCCCAGGATTATCGACCTCTGGAAACACCATATATTTT.

The table lists this clonotype with many counts. The chain links TRBV2 to TRBJ2-2; 9 nucleotides match TRBD1. Germline trimming cut 6 bases from V and 6 bases from J; bases unmatched to any gene: 8. CDR3 length equals 15 residues. In germline, CDR1 is SNHLY, CDR2 FYNNEI. CDR3 sequence (DNA): TGTGCCAGCAGAATTAGACAGGGGGGAGCCGGGGAGCTGTTTTTT. It is translated as CASRIRQGGAGELFF. Full variable domain (missing parts from reference TRBV2 and TRBJ2-2): EPEVTQTPSHQVTQMGQEVILRCVPISNHLYFYWYRQILGQKVEFLVSFYNNEISEKSEIFDDQFSVERPDGSNFTLKIRSTKLEDSAMYFCASRIRQGGAGELFFGEGSRLTVL.

This clonotype was recorded many times. The chain employs TRBV18 and TRBJ1-1; D gene uncertain. The germline V and J ends were trimmed by 2 bases and 1 base, with 8 bases remaining between them. Germline V CDR1 and CDR2: KGHSH, LQKENI. This CDR3 contains 14 residues. CDR3 in DNA: TGTGCCAGCTCACCATCTTTCACGAACACTGAAGCTTTCTTT. Translation: CASSPSFTNTEAFF.

The rearrangement joins TRBV7-9 to TRBJ2-4, with a possible D match to TRBD2 (6 bases). V was clipped by 4 bases and J by 5 bases, with 15 bases between them. Germline loops: CDR1 SEHNR, CDR2 FQNEAQ (reference sequence). This CDR3 contains 15 residues. The CDR3, as DNA: TGTGCCAGCAGCTCCTCGAGGAGGGACCAAAACATTCAGTACTTC. Its protein product is CASSSSRRDQNIQYF.

J is TRBJ1-1 and V is TRBV5-4; 7 nucleotides align to TRBD1. V was pared by 2 bases and J by 0 bases, with 7 bases of the junction left unmatched. The germline V gene encodes CDR1 SGHNT and CDR2 YYREEE (reference sequence). The CDR3 is 16 amino acids. The CDR3 here is CASSFMGQLLNTEAFF. The DNA for the CDR3 is TGTGCCAGCAGCTTTATGGGACAGCTCCTGAACACTGAAGCTTTCTTT.

The chain uses TRBV30 and TRBJ2-7; the D call may be TRBD1 or TRBD2 (6 bases each). V dropped 5 bases and J dropped 5 bases, with 10 bases sitting between them. The germline V gene encodes CDR1 GTSNPN and CDR2 SVGIG (reference sequence). This CDR3 spans 11 amino acids. In DNA, the CDR3 is TGTGCCTGGGAGGGGGGAAACGAGCAGTACTTC. Amino acid sequence: CAWEGGNEQYF.

This clonotype was recorded many times. The chain couples TRBV5-1 to TRBJ2-3; D is possibly TRBD1 or TRBD2 (6 bases each). Trimming cost V 5 bases and J 5 bases, with 18 bases left between them. Germline V lookup: CDR1 SGHRS, CDR2 YFSETQ. CDR3 length equals 15 residues. DNA for the CDR3: TGCGCCAGCAGTCTTGGGGGGCACCCTGGAGATACGCAGTATTTT. Its translation is CASSLGGHPGDTQYF.

This clonotype was seen ten or more times. The V gene is TRBV30, the J gene TRBJ2-7; D is possibly TRBD1 (6 bases). This CDR3 has 14 amino acids. The germline gives CDR1 GTSNPN, CDR2 SVGIG (reference sequence). The germline V and J ends were trimmed by 3 bases and 7 bases, with 19 bases remaining between them. The CDR3 reads CAWRNQGTSGEQYF. CDR3 bases: TGTGCCTGGAGGAACCAGGGGACCTCCGGGGAGCAGTACTTC.